This T cell receptor beta chain was profiled in a study of cytomegalovirus exposure and HLA in healthy donors. For the study at large: The Caucasian-associated ancestry cluster held around four fifths of a few hundred genotyped donors.

Study-level points and caveats: Among the most significant clusters, several appeared linked to common viral pathogens in a later analysis. The study designated roughly 150 TCR beta chains cytomegalovirus-associated.

All donors participated as healthy donors of bone marrow. CDR3 length: 13 residues. The germline V gene encodes CDR1 SGHRS and CDR2 YFSETQ. V was shortened by 2 bases and J by 5 bases, with 7 bases between the two germline ends. The primer mix had 60 Vbeta and 13 Jbeta primers. Produced via immunoSEQ multiplex PCR; TCRdb's table is partial and in-frame only. The sample lists 160,000 or so clones, 80% to 85% seen once, with more than 7% in the top ten. Details on this clone: Antigen unknown.

The origin of this receptor is a male donor in good health and CMV-seropositive. This chain links TRBV5-1 with TRBJ1-4, with unresolved D. The sequenced sample was PBMCs. CDR3 in DNA: TGCGCCAGCAGCTTAACACAGAATGAAAAACTGTTTTTT. It is translated as CASSLTQNEKLFF.